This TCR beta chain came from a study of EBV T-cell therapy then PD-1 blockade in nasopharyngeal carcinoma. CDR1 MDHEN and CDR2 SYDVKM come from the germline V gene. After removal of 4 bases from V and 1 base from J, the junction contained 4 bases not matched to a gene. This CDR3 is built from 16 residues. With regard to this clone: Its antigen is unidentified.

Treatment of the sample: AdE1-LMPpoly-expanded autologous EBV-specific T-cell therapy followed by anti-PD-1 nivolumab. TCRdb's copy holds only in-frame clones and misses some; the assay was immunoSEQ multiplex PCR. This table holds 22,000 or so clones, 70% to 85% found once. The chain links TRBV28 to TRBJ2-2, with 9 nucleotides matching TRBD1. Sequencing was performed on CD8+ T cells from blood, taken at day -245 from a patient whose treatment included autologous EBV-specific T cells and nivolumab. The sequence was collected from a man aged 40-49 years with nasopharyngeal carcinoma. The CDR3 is CASSSGQGGNTGELFF. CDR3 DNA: TGTGCCAGCAGTTCGGGACAGGGTGGGAACACCGGGGAGCTGTTTTTT.